This T cell receptor (beta chain) comes out of a study of blood T cell repertoires in COVID-19. At the level of the study: Italy, Spain and the United States were the sources of the convalescent and acute COVID-19 samples.

The CDR3 runs to 15 residues. The germline V and J ends were trimmed by 5 bases and 0 bases, with 10 bases remaining between them. Germline CDR1 KGHSH, CDR2 LQKENI. Clones were sequenced by immunoSEQ multiplex PCR, and TCRdb holds only the in-frame ones, with some missing. This sample yields about 220,000 clones, of which more than 85% are seen a single time; roughly 10% belongs to the top ten. This sequence originates from a woman between 45 and 65 years old with COVID-19, enrolled during active disease. Sequencing input: peripheral blood. The J gene is TRBJ2-2, the V gene TRBV18, with D possibly TRBD1 on 5 matching bases. The CDR3 coding sequence is TGTGCCAGCTCATCCCGACAGACGAACACCGGGGAGCTGTTTTTT. As protein: CASSSRQTNTGELFF.